This section outlines one T cell receptor (beta chain) sequence together with its context. Its specificity is not known. The investigators reverse transcribed all of the isolated RNA, so they sequenced expressed TCRB transcripts. Sequencing of stem cell-like memory T cell samples yielded 1 million or so reads on average. Method: immunoSEQ multiplex PCR; TCRdb's copy keeps in-frame clones and lacks some. The repertoire has about 23,000 clones, 50% to 60% of them found once; the top ten carry about 0.37%. The sample originates from a study of beta chain features in type 1 diabetes. About the research overall: Sorted cells examined across all samples numbered 107,917,701.

Study results and limitations: VDJ junctions sequenced from type 1 diabetes patients showed fewer insertions and more deletions. In all four CD4+ subsets, TCRB CDR3 length was significantly, moderately reduced in type 1 diabetes.

In total, each donor contributed a single heparinised blood draw that averaged around 120 mL. This CDR3 has 13 residues. The V and J ends lost 10 bases and 5 bases respectively, with 14 bases between them. Germline V gene sequence: CDR1 SNHLY, CDR2 FYNNEI. The sequencing sample was made of stem cell memory CD4+ T cells from blood. The J gene is TRBJ2-2, the V gene TRBV2; the D gene is possibly TRBD1 (5 bases). The sequence was obtained from a young man with type 1 diabetes. This CDR3 is CATTVYQTGELFF. In DNA form, the CDR3 reads TGTGCCACGACAGTTTATCAGACCGGGGAGCTGTTTTTT.